The 8 T cell receptor beta chains given below trace back to one sample, sequenced in a study of beta chain features in type 1 diabetes. Expressed TCRB transcripts got sequenced, as all isolated RNA was reverse transcribed. Some clones are missing from TCRdb's copy, which holds only in-frame ones; the method was immunoSEQ multiplex PCR. The repertoire includes about 350,000 clones, 15% to 20% of them detected once, and 0.035% to 0.055% sits in the top ten. Input material: naive CD4+ T cells from blood. The source is a woman aged 18-29 years in good health.

Only a few counts were recorded for this clone. V and J are TRBV5-1 and TRBJ1-2, with D hard to call. The CDR3 covers 14 residues. V lost 2 bases and J 4 bases, leaving 12 bases between the germline ends. Germline V CDR1 and CDR2: SGHRS, YFSETQ. The CDR3 DNA reads as TGCGCCAGCAGCTTAGGCGGGTCGGGCTATGGCTACACCTTC. Translation gives CASSLGGSGYGYTF.

This clone has only a few counts. The chain joins TRBV7-8 to TRBJ2-1; TRBD2 agrees at 10 bases. Germline assignment: CDR1 SGHVS and CDR2 FQNEAQ. This CDR3 has 16 residues. With 3 bases clipped from V and 4 bases from J, the junction kept 6 bases outside the gene matches. CDR3 amino acids: CASSFTSAGGYNEQFF. In DNA form, the CDR3 reads TGTGCCAGCAGCTTTACTTCAGCGGGAGGGTACAATGAGCAGTTCTTC.

This chain uses TRBV18 with TRBJ1-2; 7 bases agree with TRBD1. In germline, CDR1 is KGHSH, CDR2 LQKENI. V lost 2 bases, J lost 5 bases, and 5 bases stayed unmatched. This CDR3 spans 14 amino acids. CDR3 sequence: CASSPATGPYGYTF. CDR3 DNA: TGTGCCAGCTCACCAGCGACAGGGCCATATGGCTACACCTTC.

This clone came up a few times. The chain has TRBV15 and TRBJ2-7; a weak D match, TRBD2 (5 bases). This CDR3 has 12 amino acids. Germline CDR1 reads LNHNV; CDR2 reads YYDKDF (reference sequence). With 1 base removed from V and 5 bases from J, the gap between germline ends came to 6 bases. The CDR3 spells CATSRAEDEQYF. As DNA, the CDR3 is TGTGCCACCAGCAGAGCGGAGGACGAGCAGTACTTC.

The chain joins TRBV18 to TRBJ2-5, with a possible D match to TRBD1 (5 bases). Looked up from germline, CDR1 is KGHSH and CDR2 is LQKENI. V was pared by 6 bases and J by 4 bases, with 18 bases between. The CDR3 spans 15 residues. CDR3: CASSPARELRETQYF. The CDR3 DNA reads TGTGCCAGCTCGCCCGCCAGGGAATTACGAGAGACCCAGTACTTC. The full variable domain, in which reference TRBV18 and TRBJ2-5 provide the parts outside the CDR3, is NAGVMQNPRHLVRRRGQEARLRCSPMKGHSHVYWYRQLPEEGLKFMVYLQKENIIDESGMPKERFSAEFPKEGPSILRIQQVVRGDSAAYFCASSPARELRETQYFGPGTRLLVL.

This clone was counted only a few times. This chain uses TRBV5-4 with TRBJ2-7, with TRBD1 as a possible D gene (6 bases). CDR3 length equals 14 residues. Germline loops: CDR1 SGHNT, CDR2 YYREEE (reference sequence). The V end was cut by 4 bases, the J end by 5 bases, with 16 bases between. The CDR3 loop reads CASSQVGAADEQYF. The DNA of the CDR3 is TGTGCCAGCAGCCAAGTGGGGGCCGCGGACGAGCAGTACTTC.

In its sample, this clone was seen a few times. V is TRBV4-2 and J is TRBJ2-2, with D perhaps TRBD1 (5 bases). With 5 bases removed from V and 4 bases from J, the gap between germline ends came to 11 bases. Per the germline V gene, CDR1 is LGHNA and CDR2 is YNFKEQ. The CDR3 totals 14 residues. DNA for the CDR3: TGTGCCAGCAGCGGCAGGGTTTTCACCGGGGAGCTGTTTTTT. Protein sequence: CASSGRVFTGELFF.

The chain links TRBV6-5 to TRBJ1-1; 7 bases are a match to TRBD1. The CDR3 sequence is 15 residues long. Germline trimming cut 7 bases from V and 1 base from J; bases unmatched to any gene: 9. The V gene's germline CDR1 is MNHEY and CDR2 SVGAGI. The CDR3 is CASTFQGQANTEAFF. The CDR3 DNA sequence: TGTGCCAGCACATTCCAAGGACAGGCGAACACTGAAGCTTTCTTT.